Below are 22 T cell receptor beta chains sequenced from a single sample in a study of cytomegalovirus exposure and HLA in healthy donors. The PCR had 60 Vbeta and 13 Jbeta primers. Method: immunoSEQ multiplex PCR; TCRdb's copy keeps in-frame clones and lacks some. The top ten clones hold about 2.5% of a sample with roughly 110,000 clones, over 70% of them seen once. Source material: PBMCs. These receptors all stem from a female donor in good health and CMV-seronegative.

The chain joins TRBV6-5 to TRBJ1-2; no clear D gene. The germline V and J ends were trimmed by 2 bases and 5 bases, with 15 bases remaining between them. The CDR3 spans 15 residues. Germline lookup yields CDR1 MNHEY and CDR2 SVGAGI. CDR3 DNA sequence: TGTGCCAGCAGTTACGCCATCGGGGTAGAGTATGGCTACACCTTC. It translates to CASSYAIGVEYGYTF.

This sequence joins TRBV19 and TRBJ1-2, with 8 bases that match TRBD1. V dropped 2 bases and J dropped 2; count of bases not matched to a gene: 4. There are 15 residues in the CDR3. Germline CDR1 LNHDA, CDR2 SQIVND (reference sequence). In DNA, the CDR3 is TGTGCCAGTAGTATACGGACAGGGATCAACTATGGCTACACCTTC. This translates into CASSIRTGINYGYTF.

The CDR3 DNA reads TGTGCCAGCAGTTCTAGCGGGAGGGCCGTGACCGGGGAGCTGTTTTTT. The encoded protein is CASSSSGRAVTGELFF. This chain links TRBV27 with TRBJ2-2, with 12 bases lining up with TRBD2. V trimming: 4 bases; J trimming: 5 bases; junction bases outside the gene matches: 5. The CDR3 is made up of 16 amino acids. From germline, CDR1 is MNHEY and CDR2 SMNVEV (reference sequence).

This sequence joins TRBV18 and TRBJ2-2; TRBD2 aligns across 8 bases. Germline V gives CDR1 KGHSH, CDR2 LQKENI. Unmatched junction bases numbered 7, after V lost 4 bases and J lost 3 bases. The CDR3 loop spans 16 amino acids. CDR3 DNA sequence: TGTGCCAGCTCACGAATCGCGGGAGGAGACACCGGGGAGCTGTTTTTT. Protein sequence: CASSRIAGGDTGELFF.

The chain recombines TRBV5-4 with TRBJ2-3; D uncertain. The germline V gene has CDR1 SGHNT and CDR2 YYREEE (reference sequence). Trimming took 0 bases from V and 2 from J, leaving 13 bases between them. The CDR3 sequence is 16 residues long. Written as DNA, the CDR3 is TGTGCCAGCAGCTTGGATCCCCGGTCGGTCACAGATACGCAGTATTTT. Translated: CASSLDPRSVTDTQYF.

The rearrangement links TRBV7-2 to TRBJ2-7; TRBD2 agrees at 7 bases. The trim removed 6 bases at V and 2 bases at J, leaving 13 bases unmatched. From germline, CDR1 is SGHTA and CDR2 FQGNSA. The length of the CDR3 is 16 residues. Here the CDR3 reads CASSRRSGDPPYEQYF. The CDR3 bases are TGTGCCAGCAGTCGACGCAGCGGGGACCCCCCCTACGAGCAGTACTTC.

This chain joins TRBV11-2 and TRBJ2-7; a weak D match, TRBD1 (6 bases). This CDR3 comprises 14 residues. Germline lookup yields CDR1 SGHAT and CDR2 FQNNGV. The V gene lost 1 base and the J gene lost 6 bases, with 13 bases spanning the gap. The CDR3 reads CASSLGGQWTEQYF. The CDR3 DNA reads TGTGCCAGCAGCTTAGGGGGGCAATGGACCGAGCAGTACTTC.

The chain uses TRBV11-3 and TRBJ2-7; D remains unclear. CDR1 is SGHNT, CDR2 YENEEA, per germline. V was pared by 1 base and J by 2 bases, with 9 bases between. The CDR3 loop spans 14 amino acids. The CDR3 DNA sequence: TGTGCCAGCAGCTTAGGTGGCAGTGCCTACGAGCAGTACTTC. Protein sequence: CASSLGGSAYEQYF.

This chain uses TRBV4-3 with TRBJ2-1; 8 bases are shared with TRBD2. Trimming at V came to 0 bases and at J to 5 bases, leaving 3 bases not matched to a gene. The germline gives CDR1 LGHNA, CDR2 YSLEER. This CDR3 has 15 amino acids. The CDR3 DNA reads TGCGCCAGCAGCCAAGAAGGGACTAGGGACAATGAGCAGTTCTTC. Amino acid sequence: CASSQEGTRDNEQFF.

The V and J genes are TRBV5-1 and TRBJ1-4, with D unresolved. The CDR3 has 15 amino acids. V was trimmed by 7 bases and J by 8 bases, leaving 21 bases between them. Germline lookup yields CDR1 SGHRS and CDR2 YFSETQ. CDR3 DNA sequence: TGCGCCAGCTCCCCCGGTGGCAGGAAGGAAGAAAAACTGTTTTTT. The encoded protein is CASSPGGRKEEKLFF.

The chain employs TRBV15 and TRBJ1-2, with D maybe TRBD1 (5 bases). The V end was cut by 5 bases, the J end by 4 bases, with 14 bases between. Per germline, CDR1 LNHNV and CDR2 YYDKDF (reference sequence). CDR3 size: 14 residues. The CDR3 DNA reads TGTGCCACCAGCGCGGGGGGATGGGGCTATGGCTACACCTTC. Its translation is CATSAGGWGYGYTF.

This rearrangement joins TRBV5-1 to TRBJ1-2; the D is unclear. This CDR3 spans 13 amino acids. CDR1 is SGHRS, CDR2 YFSETQ, per germline. The germline V and J ends were trimmed by 1 base and 11 bases, with 15 bases remaining between them. The CDR3 sequence: CASSLHEAGPYTF. CDR3 sequence (DNA): TGCGCCAGCAGCTTGCATGAGGCCGGCCCATACACCTTC.

The rearrangement links TRBV11-2 to TRBJ2-7; weak D call: TRBD2 (5 bases). V was shortened by 0 bases and J by 6 bases, with 15 bases between the two germline ends. This CDR3 is built from 15 residues. Germline V lookup: CDR1 SGHAT, CDR2 FQNNGV. The CDR3 is CASSLDQTTTVEQYF. The CDR3 coding sequence is TGTGCCAGCAGCTTAGATCAGACTACCACGGTCGAGCAGTACTTC.

The chain uses TRBV18 and TRBJ1-2; 10 bases are a match to TRBD1. This CDR3 contains 15 residues. Germline V gives CDR1 KGHSH, CDR2 LQKENI. V was pared by 0 bases and J by 4 bases, with 2 bases of the junction left unmatched. CDR3 nucleotide sequence: TGTGCCAGCTCACCACCCGGGACAGGGGCCTATGGCTACACCTTC. It encodes CASSPPGTGAYGYTF.

This rearrangement joins TRBV5-1 to TRBJ2-1; perhaps TRBD2 as D (5 bases). Germline V gene lookup returns CDR1 SGHRS and CDR2 YFSETQ. The length of the CDR3 is 17 residues. The ends were cut back, 2 bases at V and 0 bases at J, with 15 bases in the middle. CDR3 nucleotides: TGCGCCAGCAGCTTATTCTCTGGTGGGAGCTCCTACAATGAGCAGTTCTTC. The encoded protein is CASSLFSGGSSYNEQFF.

The gene calls are TRBV5-8 and TRBJ2-3; D is ambiguous. Germline V gene data show CDR1 as SGHTS and CDR2 as YDEGEE. CDR3 size: 17 residues. Trimming removed 0 bases at V and 0 bases at J, with 14 bases between. The CDR3 bases are TGTGCCAGCAGCTTGGGTCGGGTCCCAAAAAGCACAGATACGCAGTATTTT. Protein sequence: CASSLGRVPKSTDTQYF.

The chain joins TRBV5-1 to TRBJ2-2; 8 bases match TRBD2. The CDR3 extends over 16 amino acids. V shed 0 bases and J 1 base; nucleotides not matched to a gene: 2. Germline CDR1 reads SGHRS; CDR2 reads YFSETQ. The CDR3, as DNA: TGCGCCAGCAGCTTGGTTGCGGGGGGGAACACCGGGGAGCTGTTTTTT. It encodes CASSLVAGGNTGELFF.

The chain joins TRBV5-1 to TRBJ2-1, with TRBD1 as a possible D gene (6 bases). Deletions cut 3 bases from V and 9 bases from J, with 22 bases between. Germline V gives CDR1 SGHRS, CDR2 YFSETQ. This CDR3 has 16 residues. The CDR3, as DNA: TGCGCCAGCAGCTCCACTGGACAGCCACCGAATGCTGAGCAGTTCTTC. Protein product: CASSSTGQPPNAEQFF.

This clone was recorded once. The chain has TRBV10-1 and TRBJ1-3, with D unresolved. The CDR3 sequence is 17 residues long. The germline V gene encodes CDR1 WNHNN and CDR2 SYGVQD (reference sequence). Trimming took off 2 bases at V and 0 bases at J, with 14 bases between the two ends. This CDR3 is CASSEVGGQSSGNTIYF. In DNA form, the CDR3 reads TGCGCCAGCAGTGAGGTTGGAGGGCAAAGCTCTGGAAACACCATATATTTT.

This clone was detected once. J is TRBJ2-7 and V is TRBV27; 10 nucleotides align to TRBD1. The V and J ends lost 8 bases and 4 bases, in that order; junction bases with no gene match: 8. Germline lookup yields CDR1 MNHEY and CDR2 SMNVEV (reference sequence). The CDR3 totals 14 residues. CDR3 coding DNA: TGTGCCAGCCGGGGGGGGACAGGGGCATACGAGCAGTACTTC. This codes for CASRGGTGAYEQYF.

This clone turned up a few times. The chain couples TRBV2 to TRBJ1-5, with 9 bases identical to TRBD1. The CDR3 totals 15 residues. V was pared by 6 bases and J by 7 bases, with 10 bases of the junction left unmatched. Germline V gene lookup returns CDR1 SNHLY and CDR2 FYNNEI. The CDR3 nucleotides are TGTGCCAGCAGACGCGCACAGGGGGCTTGGCAGCCCCAGCATTTT. The encoded protein is CASRRAQGAWQPQHF.

This clone showed up many times. This sequence joins TRBV11-2 and TRBJ2-7, with 7 bases that match TRBD1. From germline, CDR1 is SGHAT and CDR2 FQNNGV. V lost 5 bases and J lost 4; bases outside the gene matches: 8. The CDR3 runs to 14 residues. The CDR3 DNA is TGTGCCAGCAGCCCGAACGAACAGGGGTACGAGCAGTACTTC. As protein: CASSPNEQGYEQYF.